Listed here are 8 T cell receptor beta chains from one sample, sequenced in a study of shared clonotypes between healthy human individuals. The data were produced by immunoSEQ multiplex PCR, yet TCRdb's version contains in-frame clones alone and is incomplete. This table has about 2.3 million clones, about 90% appearing once. Source material: naive CD4+ T cells from PBMCs. The subset was: CD45RA+ positively selected. The source is a man between 18 and 29 years old in good health. Some clones in this sample may be carry-over from other donors' samples.

The chain uses TRBV11-3 and TRBJ2-5, with D possibly TRBD2 on 7 matching bases. The germline V gene has CDR1 SGHNT and CDR2 YENEEA. The V end was cut by 1 base, the J end by 2 bases, with 11 bases between. This CDR3 contains 15 residues. The CDR3 coding sequence is TGTGCCAGCAGCTTAGGGGGGGGGCCTCAAGAGACCCAGTACTTC. Protein product: CASSLGGGPQETQYF.

This clone was observed a single time. The chain has TRBV29-1 and TRBJ2-5, with TRBD2 identical over 14 bases. The CDR3 is 17 amino acids. With 6 bases clipped from V and 3 bases from J, the junction kept 12 bases outside the gene matches. Germline CDR1 and CDR2: SQVTM and ANQGSEA. The CDR3 region has the DNA TGCAGCGTCAGACTAGCGGGAGGGATAGGGGAAAAAGAGACCCAGTACTTC. This codes for CSVRLAGGIGEKETQYF.

This chain connects TRBV27 to TRBJ2-7; either TRBD1 or TRBD2 may supply D (5 bases each). The germline V and J ends were trimmed by 6 bases and 6 bases, with 12 bases remaining between them. The CDR3 extends over 12 amino acids. The germline V gene encodes CDR1 MNHEY and CDR2 SMNVEV (reference sequence). Here the CDR3 reads CASRGRQPEQYF. Written as DNA, the CDR3 is TGTGCCAGCAGGGGGAGACAGCCCGAGCAGTACTTC.

This chain links TRBV10-3 with TRBJ1-2, with TRBD1 identical over 9 bases. The CDR3 loop spans 14 amino acids. Per the germline V gene, CDR1 is ENHRY and CDR2 is SYGVKD. V lost 5 bases and J lost 7; bases outside the gene matches: 8. The DNA for the CDR3 is TGTGCCATCAGTACCGGGACAGGGTCTTCTGGCTACACCTTC. Residues: CAISTGTGSSGYTF.

The rearrangement links TRBV11-2 to TRBJ2-5; 9 bases line up with TRBD2. The germline V gene has CDR1 SGHAT and CDR2 FQNNGV. V lost 5 bases and J lost 1; bases outside the gene matches: 2. This CDR3 spans 14 amino acids. The CDR3 sequence: CASSPGLAQETQYF. The CDR3 coding sequence is TGTGCCAGCAGCCCGGGACTAGCCCAAGAGACCCAGTACTTC.

The chain combines TRBV6-5 with TRBJ2-2; D possibly corresponds to TRBD2 (6 bases). CDR3 length: 14 amino acids. CDR1 and CDR2 from the germline V gene are MNHEY and SVGAGI. V was shortened by 6 bases and J by 5 bases, with 13 bases between the two germline ends. CDR3 coding DNA: TGTGCCAGCAGCCGCCCCGGAGGGACCGGGGAGCTGTTTTTT. It encodes CASSRPGGTGELFF.

This sequence joins TRBV28 and TRBJ2-3; 11 bases map to TRBD2. The CDR3 extends over 18 amino acids. V shed 6 bases, J shed 1 base, and the junction held 12 bases outside the gene matches. The germline V gene has CDR1 MDHEN and CDR2 SYDVKM. DNA for the CDR3: TGTGCCAGCAGCCCGGCGGGACTAGCGGCTGGGGGCACAGATACGCAGTATTTT. This encodes CASSPAGLAAGGTDTQYF.

The chain couples TRBV6-1 to TRBJ2-3; D remains unclear. Per germline, CDR1 MNHNS and CDR2 SASEGT. The CDR3 sequence is 16 residues long. V lost 1 base, J lost 2 bases, and 13 bases lay in between. CDR3 protein: CASSEGYRLITDTQYF. The DNA for the CDR3 is TGTGCCAGCAGTGAAGGGTATCGGCTGATCACAGATACGCAGTATTTT.